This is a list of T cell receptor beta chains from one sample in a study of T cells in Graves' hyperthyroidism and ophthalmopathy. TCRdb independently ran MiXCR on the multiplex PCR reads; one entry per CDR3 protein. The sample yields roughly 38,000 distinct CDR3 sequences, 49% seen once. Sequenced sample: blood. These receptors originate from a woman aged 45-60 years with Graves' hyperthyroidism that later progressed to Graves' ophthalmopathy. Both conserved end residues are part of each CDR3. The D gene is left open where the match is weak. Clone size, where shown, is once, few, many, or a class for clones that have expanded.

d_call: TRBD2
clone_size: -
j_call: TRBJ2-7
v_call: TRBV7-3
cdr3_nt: TGTGCCAGCAGCTTAAGGGCTAGCGGGAGTTTCTACGAGCAGTACTTC
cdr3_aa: CASSLRASGSFYEQYF

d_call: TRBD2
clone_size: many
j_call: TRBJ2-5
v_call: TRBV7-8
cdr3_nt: TGTGCCAGCAGACCCATGGATTTGGAGACTAGCAGCATGAAAGAGACCCAGTACTTC
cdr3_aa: CASRPMDLETSSMKETQYF

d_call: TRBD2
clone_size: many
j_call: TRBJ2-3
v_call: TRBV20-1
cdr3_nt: TGCAGTGCTAGCGAAATAGCGGGAGTTGTAGATGCGCAGTATTTT
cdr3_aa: CSASEIAGVVDAQYF

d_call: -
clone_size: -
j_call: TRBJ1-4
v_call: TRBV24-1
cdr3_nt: TGTGCCACCAGCGAGGGGCAGGGTGAAAAACTGTTTTTT
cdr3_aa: CATSEGQGEKLFF

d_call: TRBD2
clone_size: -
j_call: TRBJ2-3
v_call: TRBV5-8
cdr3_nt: TGTGCCAGCAGCTCAGGAGCGGGAGGGGGGACAGATACGCAGTATTTT
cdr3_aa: CASSSGAGGGTDTQYF

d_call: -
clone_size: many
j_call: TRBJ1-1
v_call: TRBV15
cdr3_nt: TGTGCCACCTGGGAGTTCGGAGAAGGTGGAACTGAAGCTTTCTTT
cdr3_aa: CATWEFGEGGTEAFF

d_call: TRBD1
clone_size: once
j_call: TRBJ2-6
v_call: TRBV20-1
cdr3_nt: TGCAGTGCTCTGAAGGGGGCCGGGGCCAACGTCCTGACTTTC
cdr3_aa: CSALKGAGANVLTF

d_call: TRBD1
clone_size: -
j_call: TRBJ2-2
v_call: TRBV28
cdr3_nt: TGTGCCAGCAGGCGGACAGGGAACACCGGGGAGCTGTTTTTT
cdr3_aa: CASRRTGNTGELFF

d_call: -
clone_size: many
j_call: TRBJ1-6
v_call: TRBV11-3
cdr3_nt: TGTGCCAGCAGCTTATTTGCCGAGGATTCCCTCCACTTT
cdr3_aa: CASSLFAEDSLHF

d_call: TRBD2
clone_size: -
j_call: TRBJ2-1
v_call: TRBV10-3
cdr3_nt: TGTGCCATCAGTGAGTCTCGGGCGGGGGATGACAATGAGCAGTTCTTC
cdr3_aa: CAISESRAGDDNEQFF

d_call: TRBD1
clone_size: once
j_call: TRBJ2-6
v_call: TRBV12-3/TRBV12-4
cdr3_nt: TGTGCCAGCAGTATGACAGGGAGCTCTGGGGCCAACGTCCTGACTTTC
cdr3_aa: CASSMTGSSGANVLTF

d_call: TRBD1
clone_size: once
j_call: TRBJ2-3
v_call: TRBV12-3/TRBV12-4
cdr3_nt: TGTGCCAGCAGTACCAGACAGGGTAGCTCGATGGCAGATACGCAGTATTTT
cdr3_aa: CASSTRQGSSMADTQYF

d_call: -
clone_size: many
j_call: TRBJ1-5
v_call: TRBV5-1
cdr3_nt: TGCGCCAGCAGCTTGGACGGTTCAGGTAGCAATCAGCCCCAGCATTTT
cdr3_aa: CASSLDGSGSNQPQHF

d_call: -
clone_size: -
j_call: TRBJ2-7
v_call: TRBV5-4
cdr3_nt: TGTGCCAGCAGCATTAGCGGAGTTTCCTACGAGCAGTACTTC
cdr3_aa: CASSISGVSYEQYF

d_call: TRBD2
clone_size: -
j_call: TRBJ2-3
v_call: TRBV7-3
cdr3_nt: TGTGCCAGCAGCCGTACCTGGGACAGCGGGAGGAGGACAGATACGCAGTATTTT
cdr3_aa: CASSRTWDSGRRTDTQYF

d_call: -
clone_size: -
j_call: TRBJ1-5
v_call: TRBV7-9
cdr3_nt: TGTGCCAGCAGCACAGATAATCGGCCCCGGCATTTT
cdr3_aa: CASSTDNRPRHF

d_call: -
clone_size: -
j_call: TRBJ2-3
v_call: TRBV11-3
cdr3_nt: TGTACCCAGAATTGGAGGGGTATGACAGATACGCAGTATTTT
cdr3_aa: CTQNWRGMTDTQYF

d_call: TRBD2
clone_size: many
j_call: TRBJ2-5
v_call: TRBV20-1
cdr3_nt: TGCAGTGCTAGCTGGCTAGCGGGAGTTGAGACCCAGTACTTC
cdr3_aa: CSASWLAGVETQYF

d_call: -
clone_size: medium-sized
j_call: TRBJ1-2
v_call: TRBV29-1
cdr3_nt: TGCAGCGTTGAACCGTCCACAGAAACAACTGGCTACACCTTC
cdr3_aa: CSVEPSTETTGYTF

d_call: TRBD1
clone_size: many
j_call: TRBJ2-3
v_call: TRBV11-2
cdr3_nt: TGTGCCAGCAGCTTGCACCCAGGACAGGGAGCGGCCACAGATACGCAGTATTTT
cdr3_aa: CASSLHPGQGAATDTQYF

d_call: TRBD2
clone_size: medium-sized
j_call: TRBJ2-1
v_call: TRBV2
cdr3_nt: TGTGCCAGCAGGGGGCGGGGGAGAGGCAATGAGCAGTTCTTC
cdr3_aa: CASRGRGRGNEQFF

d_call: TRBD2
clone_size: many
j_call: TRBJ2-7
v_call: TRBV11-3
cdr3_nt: TGTGCCAGCACCCCGGATAGCGGGGCCTACGAGCAGTACTTC
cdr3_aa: CASTPDSGAYEQYF

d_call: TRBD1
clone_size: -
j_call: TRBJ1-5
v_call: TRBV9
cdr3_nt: TGTGCCAGCAGCGTAGGACAGGGAAGTCAGCCCCAGCATTTT
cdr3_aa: CASSVGQGSQPQHF

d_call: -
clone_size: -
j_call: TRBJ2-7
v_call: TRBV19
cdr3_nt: TGTGCCAGTTCAAAAGCCAACTACGAGCAGTACTTC
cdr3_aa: CASSKANYEQYF

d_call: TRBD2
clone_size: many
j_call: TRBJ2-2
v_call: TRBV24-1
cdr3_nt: TGTGCCACCAGTCAAAAGACTAGCGGGAGGCTAACCGGGGAGCTGTTTTTT
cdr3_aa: CATSQKTSGRLTGELFF

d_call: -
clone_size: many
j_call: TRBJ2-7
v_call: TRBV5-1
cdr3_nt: TGCGCCAGCAGCCCGGGGTCCTACGAGCAGTACTTC
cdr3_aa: CASSPGSYEQYF

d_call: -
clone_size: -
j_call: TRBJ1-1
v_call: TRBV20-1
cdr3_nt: TGCAGTGCTAGAGTGTTAGGCGGGGGAGACACTGAAGCTTTCTTT
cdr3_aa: CSARVLGGGDTEAFF

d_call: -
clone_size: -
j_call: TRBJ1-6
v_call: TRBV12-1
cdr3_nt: TGTGCCAGCAAGGCCTACGAGGGTTCACCCCTCCACTTT
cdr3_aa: CASKAYEGSPLHF

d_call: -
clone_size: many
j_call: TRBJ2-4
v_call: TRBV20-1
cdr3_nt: TGCAGTGCTAGAAAGCCAGGGACACTTATAGCCAAAAACATTCAGTACTTC
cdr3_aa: CSARKPGTLIAKNIQYF

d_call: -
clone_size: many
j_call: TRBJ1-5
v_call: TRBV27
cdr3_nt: TGTGCCAGCAGTTTCCAGGAGTCTCGGCCCCAGCATTTT
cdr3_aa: CASSFQESRPQHF

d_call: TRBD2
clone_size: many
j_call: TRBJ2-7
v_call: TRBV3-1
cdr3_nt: TGTGCCAGCAGCCGTGGACTAGCGGAGTCCTACGAGCAGTACTTC
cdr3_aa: CASSRGLAESYEQYF

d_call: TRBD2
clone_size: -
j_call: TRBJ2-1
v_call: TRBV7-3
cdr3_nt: TGTGCCAGCAGCGAACTAGCGGGGGGGCCCGATAGCTCCTACAATGAGCAGTTCTTC
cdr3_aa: CASSELAGGPDSSYNEQFF

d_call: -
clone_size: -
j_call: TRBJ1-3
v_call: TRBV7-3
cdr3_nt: TGTGCCAGCTCGTTAGGCATCTCTGGAAACACCATATATTTT
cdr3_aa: CASSLGISGNTIYF

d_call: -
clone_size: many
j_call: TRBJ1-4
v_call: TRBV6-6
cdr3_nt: TGTGCCAGCAGTTACTCGAGGGCCCCGGGAGCTAATGAAAAACTGTTTTTT
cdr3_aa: CASSYSRAPGANEKLFF

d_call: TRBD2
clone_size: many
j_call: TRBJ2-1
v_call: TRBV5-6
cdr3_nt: TGTGCCAGCGATAGCGGGAGGGCCACCGGTGAGCAGTTCTTC
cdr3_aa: CASDSGRATGEQFF

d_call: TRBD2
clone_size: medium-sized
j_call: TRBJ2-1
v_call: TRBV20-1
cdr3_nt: TGCAGTGCTAGGGGGAGGGCCGATGAGCAGTTCTTC
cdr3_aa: CSARGRADEQFF

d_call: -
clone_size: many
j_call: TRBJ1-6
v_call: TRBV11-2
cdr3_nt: TGTGCCGGATCCCGGGGGCCAAATTCACCCCTCCACTTT
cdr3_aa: CAGSRGPNSPLHF

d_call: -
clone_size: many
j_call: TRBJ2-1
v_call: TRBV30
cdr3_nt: TGTGCCTGGATTAAAAACTACAATGAGCAGTTCTTC
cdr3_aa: CAWIKNYNEQFF

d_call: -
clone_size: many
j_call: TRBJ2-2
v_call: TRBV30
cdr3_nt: TGTGCCTGGAGTGGCACCGGGGAGCTGTTTTTT
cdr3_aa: CAWSGTGELFF

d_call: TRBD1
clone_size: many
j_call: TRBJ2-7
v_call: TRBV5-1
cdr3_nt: TGCGCCAGCAGCCCAAACGACAGGGGAGGCGAGCAGTACTTC
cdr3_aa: CASSPNDRGGEQYF

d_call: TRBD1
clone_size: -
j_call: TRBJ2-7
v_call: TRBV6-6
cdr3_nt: TGTGCCAGCAGCACCGGGACAGGAGATTACGAGCAGTACTTC
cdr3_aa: CASSTGTGDYEQYF

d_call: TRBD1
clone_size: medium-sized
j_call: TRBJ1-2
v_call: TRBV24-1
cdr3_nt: TGTGCCACCAGTGCTCACCAGGGGGCGGGTGGCTACACCTTC
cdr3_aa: CATSAHQGAGGYTF

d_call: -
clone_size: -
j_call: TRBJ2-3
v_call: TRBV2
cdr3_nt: TGTGCCAGCATAATGATTAAAGATACGCAGTATTTT
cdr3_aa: CASIMIKDTQYF

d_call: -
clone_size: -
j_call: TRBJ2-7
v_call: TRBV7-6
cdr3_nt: TGTGCCAGCAGCTCGGGACGTGAGCAGTACTTC
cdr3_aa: CASSSGREQYF

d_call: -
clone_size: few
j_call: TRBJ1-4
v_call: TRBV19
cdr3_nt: TGTGCCAGCGCCCCTCGGCCCGCAACTAATGAAAAACTGTTTTTT
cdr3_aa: CASAPRPATNEKLFF

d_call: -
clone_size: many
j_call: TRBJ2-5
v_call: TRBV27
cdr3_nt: TGTGCCAGCAGTTTCGACCGGCGGCACCAAGAGACCCAGTACTTC
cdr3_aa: CASSFDRRHQETQYF

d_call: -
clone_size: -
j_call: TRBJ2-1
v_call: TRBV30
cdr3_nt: TGTGCCTGGGGGGGTGGAGCAGTGAATGAGCAGTTCTTC
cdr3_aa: CAWGGGAVNEQFF

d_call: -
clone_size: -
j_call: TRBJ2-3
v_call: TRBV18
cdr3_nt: TGTGCCAGCTCAGAAAGTGACGGACTCACAGATACGCAGTATTTT
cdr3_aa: CASSESDGLTDTQYF

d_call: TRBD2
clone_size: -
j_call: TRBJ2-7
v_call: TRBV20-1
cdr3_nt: TGCAGTGCTAGAGATCGGACTAGCGCAACGTACGAGCAGTACTTC
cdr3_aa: CSARDRTSATYEQYF

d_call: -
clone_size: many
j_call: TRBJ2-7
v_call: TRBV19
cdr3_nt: TGTGCCAGTAGTAATCCAACAGGCTTTTCCTACGAGCAGTACTTC
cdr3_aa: CASSNPTGFSYEQYF

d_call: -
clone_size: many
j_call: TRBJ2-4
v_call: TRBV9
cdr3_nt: TGTGCCAGCAGCGTGGACTTGGACAAGAAAAACATTCAGTACTTC
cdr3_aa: CASSVDLDKKNIQYF

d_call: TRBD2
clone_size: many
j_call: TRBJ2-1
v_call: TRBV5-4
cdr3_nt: TGTGCCAGCAGCTTGAAACTAGCGGAATACAATGAGCAGTTCTTC
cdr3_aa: CASSLKLAEYNEQFF

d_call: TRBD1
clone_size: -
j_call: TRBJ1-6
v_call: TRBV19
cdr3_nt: TGTGCCAGTAGTACCGACAGGGGAAGGACCCTCCACTTT
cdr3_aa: CASSTDRGRTLHF